This TCR beta chain is drawn from a study of T cells in localized non-small cell lung cancer. This clone was observed a single time. Sequencing used immunoSEQ multiplex PCR; TCRdb keeps in-frame clones, though not all of them. This sample has roughly 20,000 clones; approximately 91% occur once, and the top ten carry over 7.5%. Sample: peripheral blood, taken before any cancer treatment. This TCR came from a man aged 40 to 70 with stage I lung adenocarcinoma.

CDR3 in DNA: TGTGCCAGCACCAGGACAGGGGGCGCCCCGGCGGCCAAAAACATTCAGTACTTC. Amino acid sequence: CASTRTGGAPAAKNIQYF. The V gene is TRBV7-9, the J gene TRBJ2-4, with TRBD1 matching 11 bases. The CDR3 loop spans 18 amino acids. With 7 bases clipped from V and 1 base from J, the junction kept 12 bases outside the gene matches. Germline CDR1 reads SEHNR; CDR2 reads FQNEAQ (reference sequence).